Each of the 3 T cell receptor beta chains below was sequenced from the same sample in a study of cytomegalovirus exposure and HLA in healthy donors. Both 60 Vbeta primers and 13 Jbeta primers went into the PCR. Using immunoSEQ multiplex PCR, the repertoire was profiled, and TCRdb retains in-frame clones only, with some absent. Among approximately 110,000 clones listed, roughly 15% were seen once. Sequencing was performed on PBMCs. The receptors were gathered from a female donor in good health and CMV-seronegative.

The gene calls are TRBV27 and TRBJ2-5, with D tentatively TRBD1 (6 bases). This CDR3 spans 13 amino acids. V was clipped by 4 bases and J by 5 bases, with 11 bases between them. Looked up from germline, CDR1 is MNHEY and CDR2 is SMNVEV (reference sequence). The CDR3 region is CASSSRRGETQYF. The CDR3 DNA is TGTGCCAGCAGTTCTCGCAGGGGCGAGACCCAGTACTTC.

This clone was seen more than once but under ten times. The gene calls are TRBV5-1 and TRBJ2-6, with D maybe TRBD2 (6 bases). V dropped 3 bases and J dropped 2 bases, with 18 bases sitting between them. The germline V gene encodes CDR1 SGHRS and CDR2 YFSETQ. This CDR3 is built from 18 residues. The CDR3 protein is CASSWTGLIAAGANVLTF. The CDR3 DNA is TGCGCCAGCAGCTGGACGGGGCTTATAGCGGCTGGGGCCAACGTCCTGACTTTC.

This clone was observed a few times. CDR3 sequence: CASSQEGGWNQPQHF. The CDR3, as DNA: TGTGCCAGCAGCCAAGAAGGAGGGTGGAATCAGCCCCAGCATTTT. The genes are TRBV4-2 and TRBJ1-5; D gene ambiguous. The V gene lost 0 bases and the J gene lost 4 bases, with 10 bases spanning the gap. The CDR3 length is 15 residues. CDR1 is LGHNA, CDR2 YNFKEQ, per germline.